This is a list of T cell receptor beta chains from one sample in a study of CD8+CD57+ T cells in acquired aplastic anemia. TCRdb processed the reads anew with MiXCR; each CDR3 protein has one entry. The sample contains roughly 170,000 distinct CDR3 sequences, about 64% of which appear only once. The sample consisted of sorted CD4+, CD8+, or CD8+CD57+ T cells (not recorded which) from PBMCs. These receptors were collected from a human donor in good health. Each CDR3 is given with its conserved first and last residue. The order of the fields is clone size, CDR3 length, J gene, D gene, V gene, CDR3 DNA, CDR3 protein. The D gene is left open where the match is weak. Clone size is shown for a subset of rows, as once, few, many or a class of expanded clone.

size: few
length: 15
J: TRBJ2-3
D: TRBD2
V: TRBV7-8
DNA: TGTGCCAGCACCCTTGGGACTAGCGGGCCGGATACGCAGTATTTT
CDR3: CASTLGTSGPDTQYF

size: -
length: 13
J: TRBJ1-5
D: -
V: TRBV7-2
DNA: TGTGCCAGCAGCTTAGGTGTAAACCAGCCCCAGCATTTT
CDR3: CASSLGVNQPQHF

size: -
length: 14
J: TRBJ2-7
D: TRBD1
V: TRBV6-6
DNA: TGTGCCGGCTCCCCTGGGGACAGGGGGCACGAGCAGTACTTC
CDR3: CAGSPGDRGHEQYF

size: -
length: 15
J: TRBJ2-7
D: -
V: TRBV7-2
DNA: TGTGCCAGCAGCTTGAACCGGGACGGATCCTACGAGCAGTACTTC
CDR3: CASSLNRDGSYEQYF

size: once
length: 15
J: TRBJ1-5
D: -
V: TRBV19
DNA: TGTGCCAGTAGTATGGGTACTGGAATAGATCAGCCCCAGCATTTT
CDR3: CASSMGTGIDQPQHF

size: -
length: 15
J: TRBJ1-2
D: -
V: TRBV7-2
DNA: TGTGCCAGCAGCTTAGCGGTAGGGCCCGTCTATGGCTACACCTTC
CDR3: CASSLAVGPVYGYTF

size: -
length: 11
J: TRBJ2-5
D: -
V: TRBV7-2
DNA: TGTGCCAGCAGCTTATCAGAGACCCAGTACTTC
CDR3: CASSLSETQYF

size: few
length: 12
J: TRBJ2-5
D: -
V: TRBV2
DNA: TGTGCCAGCAATGGAAATGGGGAGACCCAGTACTTC
CDR3: CASNGNGETQYF

size: few
length: 11
J: TRBJ2-2
D: -
V: TRBV7-3
DNA: TGTGCCAGCAGCCCGGACGGGGAGCTGTTTTTT
CDR3: CASSPDGELFF

size: -
length: 17
J: TRBJ2-6
D: -
V: TRBV19
DNA: TGTGCCAGCAGTTACTTGTTGGCCCACTCTGGGGCCAACGTCCTGACTTTC
CDR3: CASSYLLAHSGANVLTF

size: -
length: 14
J: TRBJ2-3
D: TRBD2
V: TRBV2
DNA: TGTGCCAGCTTGGGCGGACTAGTGGCGGATACGCAGTATTTT
CDR3: CASLGGLVADTQYF

size: -
length: 14
J: TRBJ2-7
D: TRBD1
V: TRBV5-1
DNA: TGCGCCAGCAGCTCGGGACAGGCACTCTACGAGCAGTACTTC
CDR3: CASSSGQALYEQYF

size: -
length: 13
J: TRBJ2-7
D: -
V: TRBV2
DNA: TGTGCCAGCAGCCCGGGACACCCCTACGAGCAGTACTTC
CDR3: CASSPGHPYEQYF

size: -
length: 13
J: TRBJ1-5
D: -
V: TRBV2
DNA: TGTGCCAGCAGTGAAGACTTGCGTCAGCCCCAGCATTTT
CDR3: CASSEDLRQPQHF

size: once
length: 12
J: TRBJ1-1
D: -
V: TRBV12-5
DNA: TGTGCTAGTGGTTCCGGGGTCACTGAAGCTTTCTTT
CDR3: CASGSGVTEAFF

size: many
length: 17
J: TRBJ1-2
D: TRBD1
V: TRBV7-9
DNA: TGTGCCAGCAGCTTTGGGACAGTGGGACCCACTACTGCTGGCTACACCTTC
CDR3: CASSFGTVGPTTAGYTF

size: -
length: 14
J: TRBJ2-5
D: TRBD1
V: TRBV7-3
DNA: TGTGCCAGCAGCACCCGACAGGGGGGAGAGACCCAGTACTTC
CDR3: CASSTRQGGETQYF

size: many
length: 13
J: TRBJ1-1
D: -
V: TRBV11-3
DNA: TGTGCCAGCAGCCCTTCCAAAAACACTGAAGCTTTCTTT
CDR3: CASSPSKNTEAFF

size: -
length: 14
J: TRBJ2-5
D: -
V: TRBV2
DNA: TGTGCCAGCAGACCAGGACTAAACCAAGAGACCCAGTACTTC
CDR3: CASRPGLNQETQYF

size: -
length: 15
J: TRBJ2-1
D: -
V: TRBV7-2
DNA: TGTGCCAGCAGCCAGGACGCCAGCTCCTACAATGAGCAGTTCTTC
CDR3: CASSQDASSYNEQFF